This T cell receptor beta chain was identified during a study of blood T cell repertoires in COVID-19. The overall study: PBMCs, B-cell-depleted T cells, or T cells were the source of the cDNA or gDNA that made up the material.

The length of the CDR3 is 17 residues. V shed 2 bases and J shed 4 bases, with 20 bases lying between them. Germline values: CDR1 MNHNS, CDR2 SASEGT. In the study's own analysis: Nucleated cell counts were estimated from reference gene primer amplification. Sequenced by immunoSEQ multiplex PCR; TCRdb stores in-frame clones only, minus some. For V, J and clone size, that table is used; D and trimming come from the DNA. This repertoire shows a few hundred thousand clones, roughly 84% found once; its top ten account for approximately 1.4%. The J gene is TRBJ1-1, the V gene TRBV6-1; a weak D match, TRBD1 (5 bases). This receptor was taken from a middle-aged woman who had recovered from COVID-19. Sequencing was done on a sample of peripheral blood. The CDR3 region is CASSEKGVYQLGTEAFF. In nucleotides, the CDR3 is TGTGCCAGCAGTGAAAAAGGGGTCTACCAGCTCGGCACTGAAGCTTTCTTT.